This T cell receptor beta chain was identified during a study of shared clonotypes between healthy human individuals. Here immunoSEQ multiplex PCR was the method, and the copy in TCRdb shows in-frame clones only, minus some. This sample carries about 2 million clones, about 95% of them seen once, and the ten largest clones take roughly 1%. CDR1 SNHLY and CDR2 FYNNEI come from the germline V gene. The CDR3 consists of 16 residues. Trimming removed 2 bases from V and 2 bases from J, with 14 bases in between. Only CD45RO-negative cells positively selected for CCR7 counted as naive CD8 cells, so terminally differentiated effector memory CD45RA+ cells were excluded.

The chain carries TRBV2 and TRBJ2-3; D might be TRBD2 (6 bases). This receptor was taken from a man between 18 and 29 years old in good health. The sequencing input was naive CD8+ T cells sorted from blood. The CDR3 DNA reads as TGTGCCAGCAGTGAACTGCGGCGGGATTACACAGATACGCAGTATTTT. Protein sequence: CASSELRRDYTDTQYF.